A selection of T cell receptor beta chains follows, all from one sample in a study of CD8 T cells in Susac syndrome. MiXCR was run by TCRdb on the immunoSEQ multiplex PCR reads, yielding one entry per CDR3 protein. The repertoire holds under 200,000 distinct CDR3 sequences, 90% to 95% seen once, with 0.12% in the top ten. Specimen: CD4+ T cells from PBMCs. The origin of the receptors is a human donor with Susac syndrome. Each CDR3 is given with its conserved first and last residue. The order of the fields is clone size, V gene, D gene, J gene, CDR3 DNA, CDR3 protein. D genes are given only for firm matches. Clone size appears in some rows only: once, few, many, or a class for an expanded clone.

.	TRBV5-6	TRBD1	TRBJ2-4	TGTGCCAGCAGCCGACAGGGGGTCCAAGCCAAAAACATTCAGTACTTC	CASSRQGVQAKNIQYF
once	TRBV20-1	.	TRBJ2-5	TGCAGTGCTAGAACCGGGCTAGTAACAGAGACCCAGTACTTC	CSARTGLVTETQYF
.	TRBV5-4	TRBD2	TRBJ2-2	TGTGCCAGCAGCTCTACTAGCGGGGGGCCCGGGGAGCTGTTTTTT	CASSSTSGGPGELFF
.	TRBV25-1	.	TRBJ2-7	TGTGCCAGCAGTGGGGGGCGGGGTTACGAGCAGTACTTC	CASSGGRGYEQYF
.	TRBV10-3	.	TRBJ2-7	TGTGCCATCAGTGAGTCGAGCGTTGTCTACGAGCAGTACTTC	CAISESSVVYEQYF
.	TRBV12-3/TRBV12-4	.	TRBJ1-2	TGTGCCAGCAGCACAACCCTTTATGGCTACACCTTC	CASSTTLYGYTF
.	TRBV5-1	.	TRBJ2-7	TGCGCCAGCAGCTTGGAGCCAGGAGGCGAGCAGTACTTC	CASSLEPGGEQYF
.	TRBV12-5	.	TRBJ2-6	TGTGCTAGTAAGACAGACTCTGGGGCCAACGTCCTGACTTTC	CASKTDSGANVLTF
.	TRBV19	.	TRBJ1-2	TGTGCCAGTAGTTCCCGGGAAGGGGAAGGTGGCTACACCTTC	CASSSREGEGGYTF
.	TRBV5-4	.	TRBJ1-2	TGTGCCAGCAGCTCACCAGGGTTTGGCTACACCTTC	CASSSPGFGYTF
.	TRBV5-5	TRBD1	TRBJ1-5	TGTGTCAGCAGCCCCGGGACAGGGAACAATCAGCCCCAGCATTTT	CVSSPGTGNNQPQHF
.	TRBV7-3	.	TRBJ1-1	TGTGCCAGCAGCTTAGGGATGGACACTGAAGCTTTCTTT	CASSLGMDTEAFF
.	TRBV5-4	.	TRBJ2-3	TGTGCCAGCAGCTCGAGGGGCAGGAATACGCAGTATTTT	CASSSRGRNTQYF
.	TRBV4-3	.	TRBJ2-4	TGCGCCAGCAGCCAAGAATTGGCAGGGATTGCCAAAAACATTCAGTACTTC	CASSQELAGIAKNIQYF
.	TRBV18	.	TRBJ1-1	TGTGCCAGCTCACCCCAGGGCCCGATGGCTGAAGCTTTCTTT	CASSPQGPMAEAFF
.	TRBV20-1	.	TRBJ2-5	TGCAGTGCTAGAGACCCGGACACACGGGAGACCCAGTACTTC	CSARDPDTRETQYF
.	TRBV29-1	.	TRBJ1-3	TGCAGCGTTGGACGGGACTCTGGAAACACCATATATTTT	CSVGRDSGNTIYF